This passage covers 25 T cell receptor beta chains from one sample sequenced in a study of cytomegalovirus exposure and HLA in healthy donors. PCR involved 60 Vbeta and 13 Jbeta primers. The protocol was immunoSEQ multiplex PCR, while the TCRdb copy is restricted to in-frame clones and leaves out a portion. Of approximately 88,000 clones in the sample, around 64% were seen once. Specimen: PBMCs. All receptors come from a man between 60 and 75 years old in good health and CMV-seronegative.

The table lists this clone with a few counts. The chain has TRBV19 and TRBJ2-2; D possibly corresponds to TRBD2 (5 bases). Trimming stripped 9 bases from V and 5 bases from J, with 19 bases between. CDR1 LNHDA and CDR2 SQIVND come from the germline V gene (reference sequence). The CDR3 runs 15 residues. The CDR3 region has the DNA TGTGCCAGCGAGCTCGCAACCGGGGTAACCGGGGAGCTGTTTTTT. Encoded protein: CASELATGVTGELFF.

The V and J genes are TRBV7-9 and TRBJ2-1, with 7 bases matching TRBD1. The V gene end was trimmed by 5 bases and the J gene end by 0 bases; junction bases not matched to a gene: 16. Germline CDR1 reads SEHNR; CDR2 reads FQNEAQ (reference sequence). The CDR3 covers 19 residues. In nucleotides, the CDR3 is TGTGCCAGCAGCCATTCGGGACAGAGGGTCTTGAGCTCCTACAATGAGCAGTTCTTC. Encoded protein: CASSHSGQRVLSSYNEQFF.

The chain uses TRBV28 and TRBJ1-2; D possibly corresponds to TRBD1 (5 bases). Deletions cut 8 bases from V and 4 bases from J, with 17 bases between. Germline V lookup: CDR1 MDHEN, CDR2 SYDVKM. This CDR3 contains 14 residues. CDR3: CASESGFRTYGYTF. Here the CDR3 DNA reads TGTGCCAGCGAGTCAGGGTTCAGGACCTATGGCTACACCTTC.

V is TRBV19 and J is TRBJ2-4, with a tentative D call TRBD2 (7 bases). Germline values: CDR1 LNHDA, CDR2 SQIVND (reference sequence). This CDR3 is 16 amino acids long. The V end lost 3 bases, the J end lost 3 bases, and 15 bases lay between the germline ends. The CDR3 DNA follows: TGTGCCAGTAGTATCGTGGGGGGGGCGGACAAAAACATTCAGTACTTC. It translates to CASSIVGGADKNIQYF.

The gene calls are TRBV7-2 and TRBJ2-7; 11 positions match TRBD1. The CDR3 consists of 14 residues. The germline V gene has CDR1 SGHTA and CDR2 FQGNSA. After removal of 5 bases from V and 2 bases from J, the junction contained 2 bases not matched to a gene. The CDR3: CASSRTGGPYEQYF. In nucleotides, the CDR3 is TGTGCCAGCAGCAGGACAGGGGGCCCCTACGAGCAGTACTTC.

The chain has TRBV6-6 and TRBJ2-5; a possible D gene is TRBD2 (6 bases). CDR3 length equals 14 residues. The V gene's germline CDR1 is MNHNY and CDR2 SVGAGI (reference sequence). The V end was cut by 2 bases, the J end by 4 bases, with 11 bases between. The CDR3 nucleotides read TGTGCCAGCAGTTACGAACGGCGGGGAGAGACCCAGTACTTC. Protein: CASSYERRGETQYF.

This clone was picked up one time. The rearrangement links TRBV28 to TRBJ1-6; 7 bases agree with TRBD1. The CDR3 sequence is 15 residues long. Germline CDR1 and CDR2: MDHEN and SYDVKM. V trimming: 0 bases; J trimming: 5 bases; junction bases outside the gene matches: 1. CDR3 sequence: CASSLWGQNNSPLHF. CDR3 coding DNA: TGTGCCAGCAGTTTATGGGGACAGAATAATTCACCCCTCCACTTT.

The J gene is TRBJ2-7, the V gene TRBV29-1; D is perhaps TRBD1 (5 bases). Trimming removed 7 bases at V and 0 bases at J, with 10 bases between. Looked up from germline, CDR1 is SQVTM and CDR2 is ANQGSEA. The CDR3 spans 12 residues. The CDR3 DNA reads TGCAGCGGCACAGGTGCCTCCTACGAGCAGTACTTC. It codes for CSGTGASYEQYF.

This chain uses TRBV28 with TRBJ2-2; 16 nucleotides align to TRBD2. The length of the CDR3 is 19 residues. Germline lookup yields CDR1 MDHEN and CDR2 SYDVKM. V dropped 6 bases and J dropped 5; count of bases not matched to a gene: 12. CDR3: CASSRPGLAGGPRTGELFF. DNA of the CDR3: TGTGCCAGCAGCCGACCGGGACTAGCGGGGGGGCCGCGGACCGGGGAGCTGTTTTTT.

The V call is TRBV2, the J call TRBJ2-7; 7 bases fit TRBD1. Germline lookup yields CDR1 SNHLY and CDR2 FYNNEI. Losses at the gene ends were 8 bases for V and 3 bases for J; bases not matched to a gene: 13. The CDR3 totals 15 residues. DNA for the CDR3: TGTGCCAGCGCAGACAGGGAAGGTAGTATCTACGAGCAGTACTTC. It yields the protein CASADREGSIYEQYF.

This chain connects TRBV27 to TRBJ2-1; 8 nucleotides line up with TRBD1. This CDR3 is built from 15 residues. Per the germline V gene, CDR1 is MNHEY and CDR2 is SMNVEV (reference sequence). V gave up 6 bases and J gave up 0 bases; unmatched junction bases: 4. CDR3 loop: CASRQGAPSYNEQFF. The CDR3 DNA reads TGTGCCAGCAGGCAGGGGGCCCCCTCCTACAATGAGCAGTTCTTC.

Details on this clone: This CDR3 fails to terminate in the conserved phenylalanine or tryptophan, so it likely reflects a read error. The DNA is left out, because the CDR3 cannot be placed on it with certainty; the CDR3 is given as TCRdb lists it. The V and J genes are TRBV7-9 and TRBJ2-3; the DNA was not used to check the table's D call, TRBD1. With termini counted, the CDR3 has 13 amino acids. CDR1 and CDR2 from the germline V gene are SEHNR and FQNEAQ (reference sequence). This CDR3 is CASSLSGGTGDIV.

In its sample, this clone was seen once. This chain joins TRBV4-2 and TRBJ1-3; tentatively, D is TRBD1 (5 bases). CDR3 size: 16 residues. The V and J ends lost 1 base and 1 base respectively, with 11 bases between them. Per the germline V gene, CDR1 is LGHNA and CDR2 is YNFKEQ. The CDR3 region has the DNA TGTGCCAGCAGCCAAGGGGGCGGAGGGTCTGGAAACACCATATATTTT. This codes for CASSQGGGGSGNTIYF.

In DNA, the CDR3 is TGCAGCGTTGAGGGGGAGGATCAAGAGACCCAGTACTTC. This codes for CSVEGEDQETQYF. The V and J genes are TRBV29-1 and TRBJ2-5; a possible D gene is TRBD2 (6 bases). With 3 bases removed from V and 2 bases from J, the gap between germline ends came to 10 bases. The CDR3 is made up of 13 amino acids. CDR1 is SQVTM, CDR2 ANQGSEA, per germline.

The V call is TRBV5-1, the J call TRBJ1-1; possible D gene TRBD1, 6 bases. The germline gives CDR1 SGHRS, CDR2 YFSETQ. The CDR3 spans 14 residues. V was trimmed by 4 bases and J by 0 bases, leaving 10 bases between them. CDR3 region: CASSTTGMNTEAFF. The CDR3 region has the DNA TGCGCCAGCAGCACGACAGGTATGAACACTGAAGCTTTCTTT.

The CDR3 loop is CASSVAGPSGEKLFF. The CDR3 bases are TGTGCCAGCAGCGTAGCAGGCCCTTCTGGGGAAAAACTGTTTTTT. The V call is TRBV9, the J call TRBJ1-4; no firm D call. Trimming cost V 0 bases and J 8 bases, with 14 bases left between them. The CDR3 runs to 15 residues. Germline assignment: CDR1 SGDLS and CDR2 YYNGEE.

V usage is TRBV5-1 and J usage is TRBJ2-1; TRBD2 aligns across 11 bases. Unmatched junction bases numbered 5, after V lost 3 bases and J lost 0 bases. Germline assignment: CDR1 SGHRS and CDR2 YFSETQ. The CDR3 length is 17 residues. The DNA of the CDR3 is TGCGCCAGCAGCTCGGGACTAGCGGAAAGCTCCTACAATGAGCAGTTCTTC. Translation gives CASSSGLAESSYNEQFF.

The sample holds one count of this clone. DNA for the CDR3: TGCGCCAGCAGCTTGGAGGCAGGGGAAGCTTTCTTT. Its translation: CASSLEAGEAFF. This chain joins TRBV5-1 and TRBJ1-1, with D tentatively TRBD1 (5 bases). Germline V gives CDR1 SGHRS, CDR2 YFSETQ. The CDR3 spans 12 residues. Trimming took 0 bases from V and 8 from J, leaving 8 bases between them.

This chain joins TRBV14 and TRBJ1-2, with D tentatively TRBD1 (5 bases). The CDR3 length is 13 residues. The V and J ends lost 3 bases and 0 bases respectively, with 5 bases between them. Germline CDR1 SGHDN, CDR2 FVKESK. The CDR3 DNA reads TGTGCCAGCAGCCAGACAGCTAACTATGGCTACACCTTC. Amino acids: CASSQTANYGYTF. Drawing the rest from reference TRBV14 and TRBJ1-2, the complete variable domain is EAGVTQFPSHSVIEKGQTVTLRCDPISGHDNLYWYRRVMGKEIKFLLHFVKESKQDESGMPNNRFLAERTGGTYSTLKVQPAELEDSGVYFCASSQTANYGYTFGSGTRLTVV.

CDR3 amino acids: CASRPLAANQPQHF. CDR3 bases: TGTGCCAGCAGGCCACTGGCGGCAAATCAGCCCCAGCATTTT. The J gene is TRBJ1-5, the V gene TRBV6-1, with D hard to call. V lost 6 bases and J lost 4, with 13 bases in between. This CDR3 spans 14 amino acids. Germline CDR1 reads MNHNS; CDR2 reads SASEGT.

This clone was counted a single time. This chain joins TRBV30 and TRBJ2-1; 7 bases are a match to TRBD1. Germline V gene data show CDR1 as GTSNPN and CDR2 as SVGIG (reference sequence). V lost 8 bases, J lost 5 bases, and 12 bases stayed unmatched. This CDR3 has 14 residues. Written as DNA, the CDR3 is TGTGCCGGATCACGACAGGGCCCCCACAATGAGCAGTTCTTC. This translates into CAGSRQGPHNEQFF.

The V call is TRBV5-1, the J call TRBJ2-2, with unresolved D. Germline V gives CDR1 SGHRS, CDR2 YFSETQ. V lost 2 bases and J lost 4, with 9 bases in between. This CDR3 has 14 residues. For the CDR3, the DNA is TGCGCCAGCAGCTTAGACACGGCCACCGGGGAGCTGTTTTTT. This encodes CASSLDTATGELFF. Full variable domain (remainder filled in from reference TRBV5-1 and TRBJ2-2): KAGVTQTPRYLIKTRGQQVTLSCSPISGHRSVSWYQQTPGQGLQFLFEYFSETQRNKGNFPGRFSGRQFSNSRSEMNVSTLELGDSALYLCASSLDTATGELFFGEGSRLTVL.

The chain is built from TRBV19 and TRBJ1-2; 9 nucleotides agree with TRBD1. This CDR3 spans 17 amino acids. V was pared by 2 bases and J by 7 bases, with 14 bases of the junction left unmatched. Germline CDR1 and CDR2: LNHDA and SQIVND (reference sequence). CDR3 in amino acids: CASSITPGQGVVGGYTF. The CDR3 DNA reads as TGTGCCAGTAGTATAACGCCGGGACAGGGTGTAGTTGGTGGCTACACCTTC.

In this sample, this clone turned up a few times. DNA of the CDR3: TGTGCCAGCAGAACGGGACTAGCGGCTTATACGCAGTATTTT. It specifies CASRTGLAAYTQYF. The chain joins TRBV27 to TRBJ2-3; 11 bases match TRBD2. With V trimmed by 6 bases and J by 7 bases, 6 bases remained unmatched. The CDR3 totals 14 residues. CDR1 is MNHEY and CDR2 is SMNVEV in the germline V gene (reference sequence).

This chain joins TRBV6-5 and TRBJ2-1; TRBD2 matches 11 bases. The CDR3 is made up of 14 amino acids. Looked up from germline, CDR1 is MNHEY and CDR2 is SVGAGI. V gave up 2 bases and J gave up 7 bases; unmatched junction bases: 1. The chain's CDR3 is CASSYRLAGNEQFF. The CDR3, as DNA: TGTGCCAGCAGTTACAGACTAGCGGGGAATGAGCAGTTCTTC.